The clone carrying this T cell receptor (beta chain) was seen ten or more times. Its antigen is unidentified. The data belong to a study of regulatory T cells in long-lasting Graves disease. Arm-PCR of CDR3 regions and iRepertoire HTBI primers were used to build TCR beta libraries. TCRdb passed the multiplex PCR reads through MiXCR, listing each CDR3 protein once. This sample has 350,000 to 500,000 distinct CDR3 sequences, with around 17% found just once. Whole-study findings and limits: Peripheral blood was the sole material, not thyroid tissue.

The sample's time point: newly diagnosed GD, antithyroid drugs for less than 3 months. PBMC RNA was the source of the TCR library. The data also belong to a second study, concerning T cells in Graves' hyperthyroidism and ophthalmopathy. That source reports: Blood also held most thyroid clonotypes expanded beyond 0.001.

The material was peripheral blood mononuclear cells (PBMCs), obtained at new diagnosis, from a patient treated with antithyroid drugs. The clonotype was recovered from a woman under 40 with Graves disease.

This CDR3 is CASSLAGREIDNEQFF. For the CDR3, the DNA is TGTGCCAGCAGCTTAGCCGGCAGGGAAATTGACAATGAGCAGTTCTTC. V and J are TRBV7-8 and TRBJ2-1; tentative D call: TRBD1 (5 bases). The CDR3 contains 16 residues. Between the trimmed V and J ends, which lost 0 bases and 5 bases, there was a span of 14 bases. Germline assignment: CDR1 SGHVS and CDR2 FQNEAQ.